Presented here are 22 T cell receptor beta chains from one specimen sequenced in a study of T cells in Graves' hyperthyroidism and ophthalmopathy. There were TCR beta CDR3 regions amplified from RNA transcripts. The TCR CDR3 first-round RT-PCR relied on the HTBI primer set. TCRdb passed the multiplex PCR reads through MiXCR, listing each CDR3 protein once. The sample contains over 350,000 distinct CDR3 sequences, over 12% of which appear only once. The specimen was blood. These receptors all come from a middle-aged man with Graves' ophthalmopathy.

This clonotype was counted many times. V and J are TRBV29-1 and TRBJ1-4, with D tentatively TRBD1 (5 bases). The CDR3 spans 14 residues. Trimming left V 2 bases short and J 6 bases short, with 13 bases between. Per the germline V gene, CDR1 is SQVTM and CDR2 is ANQGSEA. The CDR3 DNA follows: TGCAGCGTTGAAACCGGGGGGGTTCATGAAAAACTGTTTTTT. Its protein is CSVETGGVHEKLFF.

As concerns this clonotype: The junction shows a germline mismatch at one end, possibly a read error. V usage is TRBV20-1 and J usage is TRBJ1-1; the D gene is possibly TRBD1 (6 bases). CDR1 and CDR2 from the germline V gene are DFQATT and SNEGSKA (reference sequence). This CDR3 is built from 15 residues. The CDR3 protein is CSASGTQKMNIEAFF. DNA for the CDR3: TGCAGTGCTAGTGGGACACAAAAAATGAACATTGAAGCTTTCTTT.

This chain links TRBV7-9 with TRBJ2-5; D is uncertain. The CDR3 extends over 14 amino acids. Germline loops: CDR1 SEHNR, CDR2 FQNEAQ (reference sequence). V lost 0 bases to trimming and J lost 5 bases, with 10 bases between them. The CDR3: CASSLASGSETQYF. CDR3 nucleotide sequence: TGTGCCAGCAGCTTAGCCTCAGGTTCGGAGACCCAGTACTTC.

This clonotype was seen many times. This rearrangement joins TRBV5-1 to TRBJ2-2; 9 nucleotides agree with TRBD1. J lost 7 bases, V lost 3 bases, and 7 bases had no gene match. The CDR3 runs to 15 residues. The V gene's germline CDR1 is SGHRS and CDR2 YFSETQ. CDR3 loop: CASSYTGGADGELFF. The CDR3 DNA reads as TGCGCCAGCAGCTACACAGGGGGCGCCGACGGGGAGCTGTTTTTT.

Worth noting for this clonotype: This may stem from a read error, because a much larger clone lies one nucleotide away. The CDR3 is CAGSLGRPSYEQYF. As DNA, the CDR3 is TGTGCCGGCAGCTTAGGCAGGCCTTCCTACGAGCAGTACTTC. The gene calls are TRBV11-2 and TRBJ2-7; D unresolved. Germline CDR1 is SGHAT and CDR2 is FQNNGV. The CDR3 runs 14 residues.

V is TRBV27 and J is TRBJ2-5; TRBD2 agrees at 13 bases. Per the germline V gene, CDR1 is MNHEY and CDR2 is SMNVEV (reference sequence). The V and J ends lost 7 bases and 5 bases, in that order; junction bases with no gene match: 10. The CDR3 covers 16 residues. The CDR3 protein is CASKSKGLAGPETQYF. The CDR3 DNA sequence: TGTGCCAGCAAATCCAAGGGACTAGCGGGACCGGAGACCCAGTACTTC.

This clonotype was detected many times. The chain has TRBV15 and TRBJ1-3; D is uncertain. CDR1 is LNHNV and CDR2 is YYDKDF in the germline V gene (reference sequence). The CDR3 sequence is 12 residues long. The V end was cut by 8 bases, the J end by 1 base, with 6 bases between. The CDR3 here is CATSQSGNTIYF. CDR3 in DNA: TGTGCCACCTCCCAATCTGGAAACACCATATATTTT.

As to this clonotype: Since a much larger clone is just one base distant, this may be a read error. CDR3 DNA sequence: TGTGCCAGCAGAAAGGCGGGAATCACCGGGGAGCTGTTTTTT. This codes for CASRKAGITGELFF. The chain recombines TRBV3-1 with TRBJ2-2; D may be TRBD2 (6 bases). The CDR3 has 14 amino acids. Germline V lookup: CDR1 LGHDT, CDR2 YNNKEL (reference sequence). V was pared by 6 bases and J by 4 bases, with 12 bases between.

This clonotype was recorded many times. The chain joins TRBV18 to TRBJ2-5; D is uncertain. The germline V gene encodes CDR1 KGHSH and CDR2 LQKENI. V gave up 2 bases and J gave up 3 bases, with 7 bases separating them. The CDR3 length is 13 residues. For the CDR3, the DNA is TGTGCCAGCTCACCAAATCAAAAAGAGACCCAGTACTTC. Translating gives CASSPNQKETQYF.

The sample holds many counts of this clonotype. The rearrangement links TRBV5-1 to TRBJ2-2; no definite D call. V was clipped by 2 bases and J by 1 base, with 9 bases between them. Germline V gene lookup returns CDR1 SGHRS and CDR2 YFSETQ. The CDR3 loop spans 15 amino acids. This CDR3 reads CASSFGPGNTGELFF. The CDR3, as DNA: TGCGCCAGCAGCTTCGGACCGGGGAACACCGGGGAGCTGTTTTTT. Looking up the rest from reference TRBV5-1 and TRBJ2-2 gives the full variable domain: KAGVTQTPRYLIKTRGQQVTLSCSPISGHRSVSWYQQTPGQGLQFLFEYFSETQRNKGNFPGRFSGRQFSNSRSEMNVSTLELGDSALYLCASSFGPGNTGELFFGEGSRLTVL.

This clonotype was counted ten times or more. The V call is TRBV5-1, the J call TRBJ2-7, with 7 bases that match TRBD1. This CDR3 contains 14 residues. Germline-derived CDR1 and CDR2 are SGHRS and YFSETQ. After removal of 0 bases from V and 7 bases from J, the junction contained 7 bases not matched to a gene. In DNA form, the CDR3 reads TGCGCCAGCAGCTTGGGACAGGGCATGGGTGAGCAGTACTTC. Its translation: CASSLGQGMGEQYF.

This clonotype was seen more than once but under ten times. The chain uses TRBV18 and TRBJ2-1; D remains unclear. This CDR3 comprises 14 residues. Trimming stripped 0 bases from V and 4 bases from J, with 7 bases between. CDR1 and CDR2 from the germline V gene are KGHSH and LQKENI. The CDR3 DNA follows: TGTGCCAGCTCACCACCATCCCTATACAATGAGCAGTTCTTC. This translates into CASSPPSLYNEQFF.

V gene TRBV9 combines with J gene TRBJ1-1, with a weak D call TRBD1 (6 bases). The CDR3 spans 15 residues. Germline CDR1 is SGDLS and CDR2 is YYNGEE. Trimming shortened V by 0 bases and J by 4 bases, and 13 bases separated the two germline ends. The CDR3 sequence: CASSVDRAQATEAFF. The CDR3 DNA sequence: TGTGCCAGCAGCGTAGACAGGGCGCAGGCCACTGAAGCTTTCTTT.

J is TRBJ2-3 and V is TRBV24-1; D is unresolved. The CDR3 is 14 residues long. Trimming took 4 bases from V and 6 from J, leaving 13 bases between them. CDR1 and CDR2 from the germline V gene are KGHDR and SFDVKD. The CDR3 region is CATSDRAGPDTQYF. The CDR3 coding sequence is TGTGCCACCAGTGACCGGGCCGGTCCCGATACGCAGTATTTT.

This clonotype was seen many times. This chain links TRBV3-1 with TRBJ2-2, with TRBD2 identical over 8 bases. Germline V gene sequence: CDR1 LGHDT, CDR2 YNNKEL (reference sequence). This CDR3 contains 14 residues. V shed 2 bases and J 4 bases; nucleotides not matched to a gene: 0. The CDR3: CASSQSGSTGELFF. DNA for the CDR3: TGTGCCAGCAGCCAAAGCGGGAGCACCGGGGAGCTGTTTTTT.

This rearrangement joins TRBV6-1 to TRBJ1-2; the match to TRBD1 covers 9 bases. CDR1 and CDR2 from the germline V gene are MNHNS and SASEGT. This CDR3 is 14 amino acids long. The V and J ends lost 6 bases and 3 bases, in that order; junction bases with no gene match: 5. In DNA, the CDR3 is TGTGCCAGCAGAATTACAGGGGGCCACTATGGCTACACCTTC. Protein product: CASRITGGHYGYTF.

This clonotype was detected ten times or more. This rearrangement joins TRBV7-8 to TRBJ2-1, with TRBD2 matching over 9 bases. CDR1 is SGHVS, CDR2 FQNEAQ, per germline. The V segment lost 3 bases and the J segment 8 bases; nucleotides outside the gene matches: 5. There are 14 residues in the CDR3. The CDR3 DNA reads as TGTGCCAGCAGCTTGGGCGGGAGGGCCGATGAGCAGTTCTTC. Translation: CASSLGGRADEQFF.

As regards this clonotype: The germline gene is not matched at one end of the junction; a read error may be the cause. The chain uses TRBV29-1 and TRBJ1-1; D unclear. The CDR3 is made up of 14 amino acids. Germline V gene data show CDR1 as SQVTM and CDR2 as ANQGSEA. The CDR3 DNA reads TGCAGCGTTCTAAAGCTGGGAGGGAACGCTGAAGCTTTCTTT. Translating gives CSVLKLGGNAEAFF. Full variable domain (rest looked up from reference TRBV29-1 and TRBJ1-1): SAVISQKPSRDICQRGTSLTIQCQVDSQVTMMFWYRQQPGQSLTLIATANQGSEATYESGFVIDKFPISRPNLTFSTLTVSNMSPEDSSIYLCSVLKLGGNAEAFFGQGTRLTVV.

This clonotype was detected ten times or more. V and J are TRBV11-2 and TRBJ2-5, with D perhaps TRBD2 (5 bases). Germline loops: CDR1 SGHAT, CDR2 FQNNGV. This CDR3 spans 16 amino acids. V lost 5 bases and J 1 base, leaving 17 bases between the germline ends. This CDR3 reads CASSPAGGLIQETQYF. CDR3 DNA: TGTGCCAGCAGCCCCGCGGGTGGACTGATCCAAGAGACCCAGTACTTC.

This clonotype was picked up many times. The gene calls are TRBV6-1 and TRBJ1-6; no clear D. Germline-derived CDR1 and CDR2 are MNHNS and SASEGT. V lost 4 bases and J 7 bases, leaving 11 bases between the germline ends. This CDR3 is 14 amino acids long. This CDR3 reads CASSVETANSPLHF. As DNA, the CDR3 is TGTGCCAGCAGTGTGGAGACGGCAAATTCACCCCTCCACTTT.

The CDR3 region has the DNA TGTGCCAGCAGCGTGACTGGCGGGAAGGATGAGCAGTTCTTC. Translating gives CASSVTGGKDEQFF. V and J are TRBV5-6 and TRBJ2-1, with D perhaps TRBD2 (6 bases). Per germline, CDR1 SGHDT and CDR2 YYEEEE. Trimming shortened V by 4 bases and J by 8 bases, and 16 bases separated the two germline ends. The CDR3 covers 14 residues. Based on the CDR3 plus reference TRBV5-6 and TRBJ2-1, the full variable domain is DAGVTQSPTHLIKTRGQQVTLRCSPKSGHDTVSWYQQALGQGPQFIFQYYEEEERQRGNFPDRFSGHQFPNYSSELNVNALLLGDSALYLCASSVTGGKDEQFFGPGTRLTVL.

This clonotype has a handful of counts. This rearrangement joins TRBV7-9 to TRBJ2-1; TRBD2 matches at 8 bases. The CDR3 is 19 residues long. V was clipped by 6 bases and J by 6 bases; unmatched bases: 22. CDR1 is SEHNR, CDR2 FQNEAQ, per germline (reference sequence). The CDR3 DNA is TGTGCCAGCAGTTACCTGATCGCGGGAGGAATTTCAGGTGGCAATGAGCAGTTCTTC. It is translated as CASSYLIAGGISGGNEQFF.